This TCR beta chain came from a study of CD8 T cells in cerebrospinal fluid in Alzheimer's disease. Study-wide context: Clonal expansion of CSF T cells was measured with plate-based and droplet-based single-cell sequencing.

Reanalyzing the 10x single-cell sequencing reads, TCRdb keeps one entry per CDR3 protein, without DNA. The sample has roughly 1,200 distinct CDR3 sequences, and its top ten clones hold roughly 8.2%. Overall study results and limits: Patients with mild cognitive impairment or Alzheimer's disease had a larger top CSF clone percentage than controls.

There are 14 residues in the CDR3. Germline values: CDR1 LNHDA, CDR2 SQIVND (reference sequence). As for this clonotype: What it binds is unknown.

The material sequenced was cerebrospinal fluid. The TCR comes from a human donor with Alzheimer's disease. The chain couples TRBV19 to TRBJ2-1; the D call of TRBD1 rests on TCRdb alone, since no DNA is present to check it. CDR3 residues: CASSIETGSTEQFF.